The 8 T cell receptor beta chains presented below share a single source sample, sequenced in a study of blood T cell repertoires in COVID-19. Only in-frame clones appear in the TCRdb table, and some are missing; sequencing was by immunoSEQ multiplex PCR. The repertoire holds over 300,000 clones, with about 90% as singletons. The sequencing sample was made of peripheral blood. The receptors derive from a young man who had recovered from COVID-19.

This clone was found once. J is TRBJ2-7 and V is TRBV4-1; tentatively, D is TRBD1 (5 bases). V shed 3 bases and J shed 0 bases, with 21 bases lying between them. The CDR3 sequence is 18 residues long. Germline V gene data show CDR1 as MGHRA and CDR2 as YSYEKL. CDR3 sequence: CASSHLAVGQSGSYEQYF. CDR3 in DNA: TGCGCCAGCAGCCACCTTGCTGTTGGACAATCCGGCTCCTACGAGCAGTACTTC.

The rearrangement links TRBV18 to TRBJ2-1, with no clear D. The V end lost 3 bases, the J end lost 7 bases, and 10 bases lay between the germline ends. The CDR3 has 13 amino acids. Germline values: CDR1 KGHSH, CDR2 LQKENI. CDR3 sequence: CASSPPTDNEQFF. In DNA form, the CDR3 reads TGTGCCAGCTCACCTCCCACTGATAATGAGCAGTTCTTC.

CDR3 protein: CASSASPGTTGYTF. CDR3 DNA: TGTGCCAGCAGCGCCTCACCCGGGACAACTGGCTACACCTTC. The rearrangement uses TRBV9 and TRBJ1-2; TRBD1 is a possible D gene (6 bases). V lost 3 bases and J 7 bases, leaving 16 bases between the germline ends. Germline CDR1 is SGDLS and CDR2 is YYNGEE. CDR3 length: 14 amino acids.

V usage is TRBV18 and J usage is TRBJ2-5; D gene unclear. Germline lookup yields CDR1 KGHSH and CDR2 LQKENI. Trimming removed 1 base from V and 5 bases from J, with 14 bases in between. This CDR3 spans 15 amino acids. DNA of the CDR3: TGTGCCAGCTCACCACGCGATCTCCCCCCGGAGACCCAGTACTTC. Translating gives CASSPRDLPPETQYF.

The V and J genes are TRBV19 and TRBJ2-1, with a tentative D call TRBD1 (6 bases). The V gene's germline CDR1 is LNHDA and CDR2 SQIVND (reference sequence). The CDR3 is 17 residues long. V was cut by 4 bases and J by 7 bases, with 23 bases left in between. The CDR3 reads CASSTTPYDRLGNEQFF. DNA of the CDR3: TGTGCCAGTAGTACGACACCCTATGACAGGCTTGGGAATGAGCAGTTCTTC.

The chain recombines TRBV19 with TRBJ1-5, with 7 bases identical to TRBD1. Trimming took 3 bases from V and 3 from J; bases not matched to a gene: 5. This CDR3 comprises 15 residues. Per the germline V gene, CDR1 is LNHDA and CDR2 is SQIVND (reference sequence). The CDR3: CASSIRGQPNQPQHF. CDR3 nucleotides: TGTGCCAGTAGTATTAGGGGACAGCCCAATCAGCCCCAGCATTTT. The whole variable domain, filled in from reference TRBV19 and TRBJ1-5, reads DGGITQSPKYLFRKEGQNVTLSCEQNLNHDAMYWYRQDPGQGLRLIYYSQIVNDFQKGDIAEGYSVSREKKESFPLTVTSAQKNPTAFYLCASSIRGQPNQPQHFGDGTRLSIL.

This sequence joins TRBV9 and TRBJ2-5; D remains ambiguous. V was cut by 0 bases and J by 2 bases, with 5 bases left in between. CDR1 is SGDLS, CDR2 YYNGEE, per germline. The CDR3 sequence is 13 residues long. Here the CDR3 DNA reads TGTGCCAGCAGCGTAGAGAGTCAAGAGACCCAGTACTTC. Encoded protein: CASSVESQETQYF.

The chain couples TRBV7-2 to TRBJ2-7; 9 bases align to TRBD1. Germline V CDR1 and CDR2: SGHTA, FQGNSA. V was clipped by 1 base and J by 2 bases; unmatched bases: 3. The CDR3 runs to 15 residues. DNA of the CDR3: TGTGCCAGCAGCTTAGGGACAGGGGTGCCCTACGAGCAGTACTTC. Protein: CASSLGTGVPYEQYF. Full variable domain (outside the CDR3, taken from reference TRBV7-2 and TRBJ2-7): GAGVSQSPSNKVTEKGKDVELRCDPISGHTALYWYRQSLGQGLEFLIYFQGNSAPDKSGLPSDRFSAERTGGSVSTLTIQRTQQEDSAVYLCASSLGTGVPYEQYFGPGTRLTVT.